The 29 T cell receptor beta chains given below trace back to one sample, sequenced in a study of blood T cell repertoires in COVID-19. TCRdb's table, derived via immunoSEQ multiplex PCR, lists solely in-frame clones and lacks some. The sample consists of around 25,000 clones, more than 85% of them appearing once. Source material: peripheral blood. All receptors come from a human donor with active COVID-19. The donor label of this sample is uncertain.

The V call is TRBV4-3, the J call TRBJ2-2, with 11 bases identical to TRBD2. The CDR3 runs to 18 residues. The V and J ends lost 3 bases and 1 base, in that order; junction bases with no gene match: 7. Germline-derived CDR1 and CDR2 are LGHNA and YSLEER. Written as DNA, the CDR3 is TGCGCCAGCAGCCAGGGATTCGGACTAGCGGGGAACACCGGGGAGCTGTTTTTT. Amino acid sequence: CASSQGFGLAGNTGELFF.

In this sample, this clone turned up once. The gene calls are TRBV9 and TRBJ2-3; D remains unclear. The CDR3 is 16 amino acids. Germline lookup yields CDR1 SGDLS and CDR2 YYNGEE. Deletions cut 0 bases from V and 2 bases from J, with 13 bases between. Here the CDR3 reads CASSVGRRPDTDTQYF. DNA of the CDR3: TGTGCCAGCAGCGTAGGCCGGAGACCCGACACAGATACGCAGTATTTT.

Here the CDR3 DNA reads TGTGCCAGTAGTATAGGACAGGGTCTCGGTGAGCAGTTCTTC. Protein product: CASSIGQGLGEQFF. The chain recombines TRBV19 with TRBJ2-1; 7 bases line up with TRBD1. Germline V gene data show CDR1 as LNHDA and CDR2 as SQIVND (reference sequence). This CDR3 is 14 amino acids long. V shed 1 base, J shed 9 bases, and the junction held 6 bases outside the gene matches.

This rearrangement joins TRBV5-1 to TRBJ1-1; D not certain. The CDR3 loop spans 13 amino acids. The germline gives CDR1 SGHRS, CDR2 YFSETQ. V was cut by 1 base and J by 3 bases, with 7 bases left in between. CDR3 region: CASSLSGDTEAFF. The CDR3 DNA follows: TGCGCCAGCAGCTTGTCCGGGGACACTGAAGCTTTCTTT.

The rearrangement joins TRBV6-2 or TRBV6-3 to TRBJ2-7, with 7 bases lining up with TRBD2. The CDR3 runs 16 residues. Unmatched junction bases numbered 12, after V lost 4 bases and J lost 3 bases. Germline V lookup: CDR1 MNHEY, CDR2 SVGEGT. The CDR3 sequence is CASSSFLSSGVYEQYF. The CDR3 DNA follows: TGTGCCAGCAGTTCCTTCCTTTCCAGCGGGGTCTACGAGCAGTACTTC.

The chain has TRBV6-2 or TRBV6-3 and TRBJ2-1; 9 bases map to TRBD1. Germline trimming cut 2 bases from V and 16 bases from J; bases unmatched to any gene: 9. Germline V CDR1 and CDR2: MNHEY, SVGEGT. This CDR3 has 13 amino acids. For the CDR3, the DNA is TGTGCCAGCAGTTACGCCCCGGGACAGGGTTGTTTCTTC. Translation: CASSYAPGQGCFF.

The V gene is TRBV5-1, the J gene TRBJ1-2; the match to TRBD1 covers 9 bases. Germline CDR1 and CDR2: SGHRS and YFSETQ. This CDR3 spans 16 amino acids. V was clipped by 0 bases and J by 3 bases; unmatched bases: 6. CDR3 region: CASSLVRTGADYGYTF. The CDR3 nucleotides read TGCGCCAGCAGCTTGGTTAGGACAGGGGCGGACTATGGCTACACCTTC.

The chain is built from TRBV7-3 and TRBJ1-6; the D is unclear. The germline V gene has CDR1 SGHTA and CDR2 FQGTGA. The CDR3 has 16 residues. Between the trimmed V and J ends, which lost 2 bases and 0 bases, there was a span of 8 bases. The CDR3 nucleotides read TGTGCCAGCAGCTTAGTACGGGACTCCTATAATTCACCCCTCCACTTT. Translation: CASSLVRDSYNSPLHF.

The chain carries TRBV7-8 and TRBJ1-5, with TRBD1 identical over 7 bases. V trimming: 4 bases; J trimming: 4 bases; junction bases outside the gene matches: 4. This CDR3 comprises 14 residues. From germline, CDR1 is SGHVS and CDR2 FQNEAQ. The CDR3 is CASSSSGGNQPQHF. The DNA of the CDR3 is TGTGCCAGCAGCTCATCAGGGGGGAATCAGCCCCAGCATTTT.

The chain employs TRBV28 and TRBJ2-7, with 7 nucleotides matching TRBD1. The germline CDR1 and CDR2 sequences are MDHEN and SYDVKM. This CDR3 spans 15 amino acids. Unmatched junction bases numbered 7, after V lost 1 base and J lost 4 bases. The CDR3 spells CASSLLGDSRYEQYF. The CDR3 DNA sequence: TGTGCCAGCAGTTTATTGGGGGACAGTCGGTACGAGCAGTACTTC.

The V and J genes are TRBV28 and TRBJ1-2, with D tentatively TRBD1 (6 bases). In germline, CDR1 is MDHEN, CDR2 SYDVKM. The CDR3 has 13 amino acids. V was cut by 5 bases and J by 4 bases, with 11 bases left in between. In nucleotides, the CDR3 is TGTGCCAGCAGTCGGTCAGGGGTCTATGGCTACACCTTC. Translating gives CASSRSGVYGYTF.

The J gene is TRBJ1-1, the V gene TRBV9; weak D call: TRBD1 (6 bases). In germline, CDR1 is SGDLS, CDR2 YYNGEE. V lost 4 bases and J lost 5, with 12 bases in between. This CDR3 has 13 amino acids. As DNA, the CDR3 is TGTGCCAGCAGCCCCGGGGGGCGGACTGAAGCTTTCTTT. Translated: CASSPGGRTEAFF.

V gene TRBV18 combines with J gene TRBJ1-1; weak D call: TRBD1 (5 bases). The germline gives CDR1 KGHSH, CDR2 LQKENI. The V end was cut by 1 base, the J end by 2 bases, with 11 bases between. The CDR3 is 15 residues long. CDR3 sequence: CASSPRGGFNTEAFF. The CDR3 DNA is TGTGCCAGCTCACCACGGGGGGGATTTAACACTGAAGCTTTCTTT.

V gene TRBV7-9 combines with J gene TRBJ2-3; a weak D match, TRBD2 (5 bases). The germline CDR1 and CDR2 sequences are SEHNR and FQNEAQ (reference sequence). The V end was cut by 4 bases, the J end by 2 bases, with 7 bases between. This CDR3 spans 13 amino acids. The CDR3 DNA follows: TGTGCCAGCAGCTCGGGGTACACAGATACGCAGTATTTT. Translating it yields CASSSGYTDTQYF.

V gene TRBV20-1 combines with J gene TRBJ2-7; D might be TRBD2 (6 bases). V shed 3 bases and J shed 7 bases, with 10 bases lying between them. The CDR3 extends over 11 amino acids. Germline lookup yields CDR1 DFQATT and CDR2 SNEGSKA (reference sequence). CDR3 region: CSASAGREQYF. In DNA, the CDR3 is TGCAGTGCTAGCGCGGGAAGGGAGCAGTACTTC.

This clone occurred once. This rearrangement joins TRBV18 to TRBJ2-3, with D tentatively TRBD2 (6 bases). The germline gives CDR1 KGHSH, CDR2 LQKENI. This CDR3 comprises 14 residues. Trimming took off 3 bases at V and 6 bases at J, with 13 bases between the two ends. CDR3 coding DNA: TGTGCCAGCTCACCGGCGCTTGGGGGGGATACGCAGTATTTT. It codes for CASSPALGGDTQYF.

This chain joins TRBV28 and TRBJ2-5; D might be TRBD1 (6 bases). Germline V gene data show CDR1 as MDHEN and CDR2 as SYDVKM. This CDR3 has 12 residues. Deletions cut 8 bases from V and 9 bases from J, with 16 bases between. Written as DNA, the CDR3 is TGTGCCAGCCTGGGGGCTGGGTCGGCCCAGTACTTC. Its translation is CASLGAGSAQYF.

The chain joins TRBV30 to TRBJ1-2, with D unresolved. The germline V gene encodes CDR1 GTSNPN and CDR2 SVGIG (reference sequence). V lost 3 bases and J 4 bases, leaving 15 bases between the germline ends. There are 14 residues in the CDR3. DNA of the CDR3: TGTGCCTGGAGCGGTCCGCCCGATGGCTATGGCTACACCTTC. Its protein is CAWSGPPDGYGYTF.

The CDR3 DNA reads as TGTGCCAGCAGCCCGTACGTAGGGGGACCGGACCAAGAGACCCAGTACTTC. Translated: CASSPYVGGPDQETQYF. This chain uses TRBV7-9 with TRBJ2-5; TRBD1 is a possible D gene (6 bases). V shed 5 bases and J shed 0 bases, with 19 bases lying between them. CDR3 length equals 17 residues. The germline gives CDR1 SEHNR, CDR2 FQNEAQ (reference sequence).

This clone was found once. The chain employs TRBV5-1 and TRBJ1-2; 7 nucleotides line up with TRBD1. Germline trimming cut 3 bases from V and 8 bases from J; bases unmatched to any gene: 4. The germline V gene encodes CDR1 SGHRS and CDR2 YFSETQ. CDR3 length equals 12 residues. This CDR3 reads CASSSTGIGYTF. DNA of the CDR3: TGCGCCAGCAGCTCGACAGGGATAGGCTACACCTTC.

The chain couples TRBV7-3 to TRBJ2-1; possibly TRBD2 for D (6 bases). CDR3 size: 14 residues. CDR1 is SGHTA and CDR2 is FQGTGA in the germline V gene. Trimming cost V 3 bases and J 6 bases, with 12 bases left between them. CDR3 residues: CASSLGGGFNEQFF. In nucleotides, the CDR3 is TGTGCCAGCAGCTTGGGGGGAGGTTTCAATGAGCAGTTCTTC.

The chain carries TRBV7-7 and TRBJ2-3; tentatively, D is TRBD2 (7 bases). This CDR3 spans 15 amino acids. Germline V gene data show CDR1 as SSHAT and CDR2 as FNYEAQ (reference sequence). V lost 1 base to trimming and J lost 2 bases, with 10 bases between them. As DNA, the CDR3 is TGTGCCAGCAGCTTAGGAGGGGGGGTCACAGATACGCAGTATTTT. Translated: CASSLGGGVTDTQYF.

The V gene is TRBV19, the J gene TRBJ1-2; tentatively, D is TRBD1 (6 bases). Germline CDR1 LNHDA, CDR2 SQIVND (reference sequence). The V end lost 10 bases, the J end lost 8 bases, and 14 bases lay between the germline ends. The CDR3 extends over 11 amino acids. CDR3 nucleotide sequence: TGTGCCATACAGGCCCAGGGGGGCTACACCTTC. As protein: CAIQAQGGYTF.

The J gene is TRBJ2-1, the V gene TRBV6-2 or TRBV6-3; the match to TRBD2 covers 15 bases. The CDR3 totals 17 residues. Germline loops: CDR1 MNHEY, CDR2 SVGEGT. With V trimmed by 2 bases and J by 8 bases, 7 bases remained unmatched. The CDR3 is CASSYDGLAGGWDEQFF. DNA for the CDR3: TGTGCCAGCAGTTACGATGGACTAGCGGGAGGGTGGGATGAGCAGTTCTTC.

This sequence joins TRBV25-1 and TRBJ1-6; D call uncertain. Trimming shortened V by 1 base and J by 9 bases, and 16 bases separated the two germline ends. Germline CDR1 reads MGHDK; CDR2 reads SYGVNS. The CDR3 spans 16 residues. The CDR3 region has the DNA TGTGCCAGCAGTGAATGGAGGGATGGGTTGGGTTCACCCCTCCACTTT. This translates into CASSEWRDGLGSPLHF.

The CDR3 nucleotides are TGTGCCAGCAGCACGCTGCTCGGGACAACAGCCTACGAGCAGTACTTC. It specifies CASSTLLGTTAYEQYF. The chain links TRBV11-2 to TRBJ2-7; tentative D call: TRBD1 (6 bases). The CDR3 runs 16 residues. Trimming took off 5 bases at V and 2 bases at J, with 19 bases between the two ends. Germline V gives CDR1 SGHAT, CDR2 FQNNGV.

The genes are TRBV5-4 and TRBJ1-2; the D gene is possibly TRBD1 (6 bases). V lost 1 base and J lost 4, with 8 bases in between. Per germline, CDR1 SGHNT and CDR2 YYREEE (reference sequence). The CDR3 spans 13 residues. The CDR3 nucleotides are TGTGCCAGCAGCTTGCGGACAGTCTATGGCTACACCTTC. Its protein product is CASSLRTVYGYTF.

V gene TRBV7-6 combines with J gene TRBJ2-2; 7 positions match TRBD2. The CDR3 has 15 residues. The germline CDR1 and CDR2 sequences are SGHVS and FNYEAQ. J was trimmed by 3 bases and V by 8 bases; bases with no gene match: 9. CDR3 residues: CASFGGSAHTGELFF. The CDR3 coding sequence is TGTGCCAGCTTCGGGGGGTCCGCACACACCGGGGAGCTGTTTTTT.

This rearrangement joins TRBV5-1 to TRBJ1-1, with D unresolved. The CDR3 length is 13 residues. Per the germline V gene, CDR1 is SGHRS and CDR2 is YFSETQ. Trimming pared 0 bases from V and 3 bases from J, leaving 6 bases between. The CDR3 DNA reads as TGCGCCAGCAGCTTGGGGGCCGACACTGAAGCTTTCTTT. Protein sequence: CASSLGADTEAFF.